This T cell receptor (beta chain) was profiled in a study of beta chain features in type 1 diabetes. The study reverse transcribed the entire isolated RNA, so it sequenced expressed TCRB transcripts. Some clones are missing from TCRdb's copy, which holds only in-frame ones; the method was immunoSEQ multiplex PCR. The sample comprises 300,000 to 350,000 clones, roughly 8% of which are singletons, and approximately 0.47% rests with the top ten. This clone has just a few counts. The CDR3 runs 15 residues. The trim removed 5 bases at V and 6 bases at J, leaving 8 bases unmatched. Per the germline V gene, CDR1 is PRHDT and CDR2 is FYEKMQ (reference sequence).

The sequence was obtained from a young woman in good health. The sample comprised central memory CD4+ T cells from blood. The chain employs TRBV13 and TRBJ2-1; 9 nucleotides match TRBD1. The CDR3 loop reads CASSPRDRVSNEQFF. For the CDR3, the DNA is TGTGCCAGCAGCCCACGGGACAGGGTTTCCAATGAGCAGTTCTTC.